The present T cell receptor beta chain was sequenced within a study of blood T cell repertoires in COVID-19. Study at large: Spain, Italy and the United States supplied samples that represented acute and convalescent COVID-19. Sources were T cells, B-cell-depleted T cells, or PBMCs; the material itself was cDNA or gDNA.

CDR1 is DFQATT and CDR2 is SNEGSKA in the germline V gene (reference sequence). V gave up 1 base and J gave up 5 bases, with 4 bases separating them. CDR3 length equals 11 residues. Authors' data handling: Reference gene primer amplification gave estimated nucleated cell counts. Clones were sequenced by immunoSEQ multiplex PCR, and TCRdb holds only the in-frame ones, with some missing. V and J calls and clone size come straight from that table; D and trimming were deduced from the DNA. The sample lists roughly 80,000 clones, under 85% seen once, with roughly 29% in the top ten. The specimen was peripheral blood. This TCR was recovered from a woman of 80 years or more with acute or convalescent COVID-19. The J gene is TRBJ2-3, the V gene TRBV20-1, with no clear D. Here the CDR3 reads CSARAIDTQYF. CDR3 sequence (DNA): TGCAGTGCTAGAGCCATAGATACGCAGTATTTT.